This T cell receptor beta chain comes out of a study of blood T cell repertoires in COVID-19. Recruitment covered 20 to 25 US areas and drew participants whose ages spanned 18 to 89 years. Self-reported history from a screening survey and questionnaire set each donor's cohort. Data came from immunoSEQ multiplex PCR; TCRdb stores just in-frame clones and leaves some out. Among a few hundred thousand clones, almost 90% were seen once, and the ten largest hold 1%. The CDR3 sequence is 14 residues long. V was clipped by 6 bases and J by 1 base, with 12 bases between them. CDR1 MNHEY and CDR2 SVGAGI come from the germline V gene.

This TCR derives from a woman in her 30s who had been exposed to COVID-19. The source material was PBMCs or T cells enriched from blood (not recorded which). This chain connects TRBV6-5 to TRBJ1-2, with D possibly being TRBD1 (5 bases). Here the CDR3 DNA reads TGTGCCAGCAGGGATGTTGACAGTAACTATGGCTACACCTTC. It translates to CASRDVDSNYGYTF.